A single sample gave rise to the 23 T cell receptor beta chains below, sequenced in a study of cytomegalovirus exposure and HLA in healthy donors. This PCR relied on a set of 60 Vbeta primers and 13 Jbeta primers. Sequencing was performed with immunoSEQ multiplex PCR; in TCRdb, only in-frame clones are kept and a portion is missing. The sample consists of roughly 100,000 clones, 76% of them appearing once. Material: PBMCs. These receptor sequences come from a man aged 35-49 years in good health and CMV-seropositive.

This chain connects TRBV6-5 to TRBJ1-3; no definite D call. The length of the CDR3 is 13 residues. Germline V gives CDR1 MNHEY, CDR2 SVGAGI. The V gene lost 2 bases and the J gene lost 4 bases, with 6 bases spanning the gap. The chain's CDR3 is CASSYDQGNTIYF. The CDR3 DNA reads TGTGCCAGCAGTTACGATCAGGGAAACACCATATATTTT.

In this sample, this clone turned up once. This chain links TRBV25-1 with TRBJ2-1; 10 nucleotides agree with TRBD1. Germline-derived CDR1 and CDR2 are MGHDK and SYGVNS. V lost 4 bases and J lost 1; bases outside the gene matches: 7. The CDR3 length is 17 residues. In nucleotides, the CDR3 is TGTGCCAGCAGTGCTCCCCCGGGACAGGGGTCCTACAATGAGCAGTTCTTC. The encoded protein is CASSAPPGQGSYNEQFF.

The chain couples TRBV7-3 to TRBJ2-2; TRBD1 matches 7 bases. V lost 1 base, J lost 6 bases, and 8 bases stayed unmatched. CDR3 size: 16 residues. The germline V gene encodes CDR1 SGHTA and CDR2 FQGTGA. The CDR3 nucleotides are TGTGCCAGCAGCTTAATACCAGGGGGTCTCTCCGGGGAGCTGTTTTTT. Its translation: CASSLIPGGLSGELFF.

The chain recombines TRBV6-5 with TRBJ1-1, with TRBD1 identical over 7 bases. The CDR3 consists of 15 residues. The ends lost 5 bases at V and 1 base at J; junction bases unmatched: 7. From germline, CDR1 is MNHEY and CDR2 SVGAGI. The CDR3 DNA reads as TGTGCCAGCAGTAACGGGGACAGAAGGAACACTGAAGCTTTCTTT. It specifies CASSNGDRRNTEAFF.

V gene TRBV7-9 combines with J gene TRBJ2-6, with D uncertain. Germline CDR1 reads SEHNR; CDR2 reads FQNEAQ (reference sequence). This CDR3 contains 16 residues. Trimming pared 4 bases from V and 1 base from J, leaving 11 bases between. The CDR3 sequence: CASSWSVRSGANVLTF. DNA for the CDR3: TGTGCCAGCAGCTGGTCCGTTCGGTCTGGGGCCAACGTCCTGACTTTC.

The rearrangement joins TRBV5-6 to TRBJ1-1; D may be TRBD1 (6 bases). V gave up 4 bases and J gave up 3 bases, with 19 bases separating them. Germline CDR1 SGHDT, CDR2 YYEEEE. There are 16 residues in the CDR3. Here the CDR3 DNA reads TGTGCCAGCAGCAAGAGCACAGGGTGGGTCGACACTGAAGCTTTCTTT. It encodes CASSKSTGWVDTEAFF.

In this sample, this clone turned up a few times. CDR3 in amino acids: CASSSLETQYF. CDR3 DNA: TGTGCCAGCAGTTCCCTAGAGACCCAGTACTTC. The rearrangement uses TRBV6-6 and TRBJ2-5; D call uncertain. The V gene lost 4 bases and the J gene lost 4 bases, with 4 bases spanning the gap. The germline CDR1 and CDR2 sequences are MNHNY and SVGAGI (reference sequence). The CDR3 is 11 residues long.

CDR3 region: CASSSPRQGLTEAFF. The CDR3 DNA follows: TGTGCCAGCAGTTCTCCTCGACAGGGGTTGACTGAAGCTTTCTTT. This sequence joins TRBV6-5 and TRBJ1-1, with 8 bases lining up with TRBD1. J lost 5 bases, V lost 4 bases, and 9 bases had no gene match. The length of the CDR3 is 15 residues. Per germline, CDR1 MNHEY and CDR2 SVGAGI.

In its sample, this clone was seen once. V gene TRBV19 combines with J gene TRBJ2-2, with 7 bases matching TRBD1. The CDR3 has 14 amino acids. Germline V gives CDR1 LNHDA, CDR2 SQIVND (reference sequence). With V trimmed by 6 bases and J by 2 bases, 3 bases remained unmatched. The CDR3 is CASSGQVNTGELFF. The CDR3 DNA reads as TGTGCCAGTAGCGGACAGGTCAACACCGGGGAGCTGTTTTTT.

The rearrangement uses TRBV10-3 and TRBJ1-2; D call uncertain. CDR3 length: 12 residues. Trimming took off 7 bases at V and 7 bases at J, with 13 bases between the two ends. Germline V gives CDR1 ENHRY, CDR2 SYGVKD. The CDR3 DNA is TGTGCCATCAATAGTGTCGGGTTTGGCTACACCTTC. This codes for CAINSVGFGYTF.

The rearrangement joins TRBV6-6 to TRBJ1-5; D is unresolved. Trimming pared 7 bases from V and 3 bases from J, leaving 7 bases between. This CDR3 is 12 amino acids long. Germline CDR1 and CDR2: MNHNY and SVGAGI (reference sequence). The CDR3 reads CASTSPNQPQHF. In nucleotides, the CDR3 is TGTGCCAGCACCTCCCCCAATCAGCCCCAGCATTTT.

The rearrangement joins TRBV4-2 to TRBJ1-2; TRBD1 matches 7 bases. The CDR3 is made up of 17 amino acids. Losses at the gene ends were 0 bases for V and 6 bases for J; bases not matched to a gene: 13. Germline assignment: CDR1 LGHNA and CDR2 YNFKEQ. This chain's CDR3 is CASSQDRRATGRDGYTF. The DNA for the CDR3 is TGTGCCAGCAGCCAAGATCGTAGGGCGACAGGGCGGGATGGCTACACCTTC.

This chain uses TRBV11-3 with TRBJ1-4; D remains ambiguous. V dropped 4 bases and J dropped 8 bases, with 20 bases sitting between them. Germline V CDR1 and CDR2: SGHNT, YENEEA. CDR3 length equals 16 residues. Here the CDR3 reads CASSSPGWASEEKLFF. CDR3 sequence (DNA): TGTGCCAGCAGCTCACCCGGCTGGGCGAGTGAAGAAAAACTGTTTTTT.

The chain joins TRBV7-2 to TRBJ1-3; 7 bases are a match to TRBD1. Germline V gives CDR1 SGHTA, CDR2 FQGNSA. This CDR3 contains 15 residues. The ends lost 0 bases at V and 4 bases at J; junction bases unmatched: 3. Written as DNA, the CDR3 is TGTGCCAGCAGCTTAGCCTACAGGGGCGGAAACACCATATATTTT. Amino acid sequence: CASSLAYRGGNTIYF.

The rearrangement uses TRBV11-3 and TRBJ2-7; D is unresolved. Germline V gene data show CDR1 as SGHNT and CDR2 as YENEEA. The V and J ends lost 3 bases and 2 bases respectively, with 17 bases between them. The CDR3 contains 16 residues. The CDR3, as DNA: TGTGCCAGCAGCTTCCAGGCAGGATCGTACGCCTACGAGCAGTACTTC. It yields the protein CASSFQAGSYAYEQYF.

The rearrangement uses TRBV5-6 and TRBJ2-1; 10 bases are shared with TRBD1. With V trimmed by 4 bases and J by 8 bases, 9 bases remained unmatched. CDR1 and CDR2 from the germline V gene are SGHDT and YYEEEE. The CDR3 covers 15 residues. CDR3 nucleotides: TGTGCCAGCAGCCCCGGGACAGGGGAGTACGATGAGCAGTTCTTC. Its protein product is CASSPGTGEYDEQFF.

The CDR3 is CASSQDAGAKPQHF. The DNA of the CDR3 is TGCGCCAGCAGCCAAGACGCAGGGGCTAAGCCCCAGCATTTT. The J gene is TRBJ1-5, the V gene TRBV4-3; a possible D gene is TRBD1 (6 bases). Germline V gene lookup returns CDR1 LGHNA and CDR2 YSLEER. V was cut by 0 bases and J by 8 bases, with 11 bases left in between. The CDR3 is made up of 14 amino acids.

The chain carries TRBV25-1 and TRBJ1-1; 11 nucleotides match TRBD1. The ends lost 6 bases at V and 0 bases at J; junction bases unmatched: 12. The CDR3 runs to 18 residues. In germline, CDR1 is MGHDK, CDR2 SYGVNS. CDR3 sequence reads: CASRETGTGGLMNTEAFF. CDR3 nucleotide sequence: TGTGCCAGCAGGGAAACCGGGACAGGGGGTTTAATGAACACTGAAGCTTTCTTT.

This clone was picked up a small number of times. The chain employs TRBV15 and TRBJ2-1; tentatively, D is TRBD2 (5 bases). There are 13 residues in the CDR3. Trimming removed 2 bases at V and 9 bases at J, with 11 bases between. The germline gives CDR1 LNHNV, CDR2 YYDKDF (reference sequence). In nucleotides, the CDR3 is TGTGCCACCAGCAGACCTAGCCAAGGTGAGCAGTTCTTC. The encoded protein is CATSRPSQGEQFF.

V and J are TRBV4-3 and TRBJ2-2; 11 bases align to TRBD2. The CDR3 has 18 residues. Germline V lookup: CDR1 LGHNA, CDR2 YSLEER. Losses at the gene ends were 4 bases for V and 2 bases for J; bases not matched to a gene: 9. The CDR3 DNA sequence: TGCGCCAGCAGCCGGAGCCCTAGCGGGGGGATCAACACCGGGGAGCTGTTTTTT. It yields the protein CASSRSPSGGINTGELFF.

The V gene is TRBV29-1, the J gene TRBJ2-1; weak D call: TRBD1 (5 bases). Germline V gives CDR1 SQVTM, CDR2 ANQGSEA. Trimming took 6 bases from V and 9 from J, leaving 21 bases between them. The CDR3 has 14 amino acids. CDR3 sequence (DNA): TGCAGCGTATTAGGGGCGAAGGCCCCGGGTGAGCAGTTCTTC. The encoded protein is CSVLGAKAPGEQFF.

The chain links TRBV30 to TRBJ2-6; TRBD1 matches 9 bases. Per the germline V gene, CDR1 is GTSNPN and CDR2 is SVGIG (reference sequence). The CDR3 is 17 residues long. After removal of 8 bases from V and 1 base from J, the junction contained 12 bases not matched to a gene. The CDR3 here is CAQDPGQGLSGANVLTF. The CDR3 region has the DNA TGTGCCCAAGATCCGGGACAGGGCCTATCTGGGGCCAACGTCCTGACTTTC. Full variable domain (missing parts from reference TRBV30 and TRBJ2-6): SQTIHQWPATLVQPVGSPLSLECTVEGTSNPNLYWYRQAAGRGLQLLFYSVGIGQISSEVPQNLSASRPQDRQFILSSKKLLLSDSGFYLCAQDPGQGLSGANVLTFGAGSRLTVL.

CDR3 sequence: CASRPTGGVTNEKLFF. The CDR3 region has the DNA TGTGCCAGCAGACCGACAGGGGGAGTTACTAATGAAAAACTGTTTTTT. J is TRBJ1-4 and V is TRBV6-6, with TRBD1 identical over 9 bases. Per the germline V gene, CDR1 is MNHNY and CDR2 is SVGAGI (reference sequence). Trimming removed 6 bases from V and 2 bases from J; junction bases left unmatched: 7. The CDR3 contains 16 residues.